The 29 T cell receptor beta chains listed next were all sequenced from one sample in a study of blood T cell repertoires in COVID-19. Method: immunoSEQ multiplex PCR; TCRdb's copy keeps in-frame clones and lacks some. The table lists a few hundred thousand clones, approximately 89% of them singletons. Sequenced sample: peripheral blood. These receptors originate from a woman aged 30 to 39 with COVID-19, enrolled during active disease.

This rearrangement joins TRBV12-5 to TRBJ1-1, with 7 bases fitting TRBD1. The CDR3 has 16 residues. Per the germline V gene, CDR1 is LGHNT and CDR2 is FRNRAP. V shed 5 bases and J 1 base; nucleotides not matched to a gene: 10. The CDR3 reads CASGPLTGTENTEAFF. CDR3 nucleotides: TGTGCTAGTGGTCCCCTCACCGGGACAGAGAACACTGAAGCTTTCTTT.

The rearrangement joins TRBV25-1 to TRBJ1-2; D call uncertain. This CDR3 is 13 amino acids long. In germline, CDR1 is MGHDK, CDR2 SYGVNS. Trimming cost V 3 bases and J 7 bases, with 12 bases left between them. CDR3 sequence: CASSESGYGGYTF. The CDR3 nucleotides are TGTGCCAGCAGTGAGTCCGGGTACGGTGGCTACACCTTC.

The chain recombines TRBV11-2 with TRBJ1-1; the D is unclear. CDR3 length equals 13 residues. CDR1 and CDR2 (germline): SGHAT, FQNNGV. Deletions cut 5 bases from V and 7 bases from J, with 14 bases between. The CDR3, as DNA: TGTGCCAGCAGCAGTGGGGTTGGGAGTGAAGCTTTCTTT. Translated: CASSSGVGSEAFF.

V and J are TRBV20-1 and TRBJ2-3, with TRBD2 matching 16 bases. The CDR3 totals 16 residues. Germline loops: CDR1 DFQATT, CDR2 SNEGSKA (reference sequence). Trimming took 3 bases from V and 3 from J; bases not matched to a gene: 3. For the CDR3, the DNA is TGCAGTGCTAGTCAGGGACTAGCGGGAGGGACAGATACGCAGTATTTT. This gives the protein CSASQGLAGGTDTQYF.

This clone showed up just a few times. The rearrangement uses TRBV7-2 and TRBJ1-3, with D hard to call. There are 16 residues in the CDR3. CDR1 and CDR2 (germline): SGHTA, FQGNSA. Trimming removed 5 bases at V and 0 bases at J, with 14 bases between. In DNA, the CDR3 is TGTGCCAGCAGCACTCAAGTACCTTACTCTGGAAACACCATATATTTT. Protein sequence: CASSTQVPYSGNTIYF.

This sequence joins TRBV7-8 and TRBJ1-2, with 10 bases identical to TRBD1. V dropped 3 bases and J dropped 2; count of bases not matched to a gene: 6. The germline V gene has CDR1 SGHVS and CDR2 FQNEAQ. The CDR3 contains 16 residues. DNA for the CDR3: TGTGCCAGCAGCTTGGCGGGGACAGGGGCCAACTATGGCTACACCTTC. Its translation: CASSLAGTGANYGYTF.

This chain joins TRBV19 and TRBJ1-2, with TRBD1 matching 7 bases. This CDR3 is 16 amino acids long. Germline lookup yields CDR1 LNHDA and CDR2 SQIVND (reference sequence). The ends lost 5 bases at V and 5 bases at J; junction bases unmatched: 14. The CDR3 DNA reads as TGTGCCAGTAGTCCTGATAGGACAGGTGGCCCTTATGGCTACACCTTC. Translated: CASSPDRTGGPYGYTF.

The rearrangement uses TRBV7-9 and TRBJ1-2, with TRBD1 identical over 8 bases. J lost 4 bases, V lost 6 bases, and 10 bases had no gene match. CDR3 length: 15 residues. The germline V gene has CDR1 SEHNR and CDR2 FQNEAQ (reference sequence). The CDR3 region has the DNA TGTGCCAGCAGTTCAGGACAGGGTGGTCCCTATGGCTACACCTTC. Residues: CASSSGQGGPYGYTF. The variable domain in full, completed from reference TRBV7-9 and TRBJ1-2, reads DTGVSQNPRHKITKRGQNVTFRCDPISEHNRLYWYRQTLGQGPEFLTYFQNEAQLEKSRLLSDRFSAERPKGSFSTLEIQRTEQGDSAMYLCASSSGQGGPYGYTFGSGTRLTVV.

This chain uses TRBV6-5 with TRBJ2-1, with 7 bases identical to TRBD2. The CDR3 is 15 amino acids. The germline gives CDR1 MNHEY, CDR2 SVGAGI. V lost 6 bases to trimming and J lost 0 bases; unmatched junction nucleotides: 5. The CDR3 protein is CASRTGRSSYNEQFF. CDR3 sequence (DNA): TGTGCCAGCAGGACCGGGAGGTCCTCCTACAATGAGCAGTTCTTC.

The chain is built from TRBV6-4 and TRBJ2-1, with 12 bases identical to TRBD2. Per germline, CDR1 MRHNA and CDR2 SNTAGT. The CDR3 is 15 amino acids. Unmatched junction bases numbered 4, after V lost 5 bases and J lost 5 bases. CDR3 coding DNA: TGTGCCAGCAGTAATACTAGCGGGGGGCACAATGAGCAGTTCTTC. It translates to CASSNTSGGHNEQFF.

The chain combines TRBV13 with TRBJ2-1, with D unresolved. This CDR3 contains 14 residues. Trimming pared 5 bases from V and 2 bases from J, leaving 10 bases between. Germline CDR1 PRHDT, CDR2 FYEKMQ (reference sequence). CDR3 in DNA: TGTGCCAGCAGCCTCAGATCTGCCTACAATGAGCAGTTCTTC. Protein sequence: CASSLRSAYNEQFF.

This clone has only a few counts. This chain connects TRBV5-1 to TRBJ1-5, with 7 bases fitting TRBD1. Germline loops: CDR1 SGHRS, CDR2 YFSETQ. The junction had 12 bases not matched to a gene; V was cut back by 2 bases and J by 1 base. CDR3 size: 18 residues. The CDR3 spells CASSLITNARGSNQPQHF. In DNA, the CDR3 is TGCGCCAGCAGCTTAATTACTAACGCCAGGGGGAGCAATCAGCCCCAGCATTTT.

The chain uses TRBV21-1 and TRBJ1-5. TRBV21-1 is marked as a pseudogene. The CDR3 has 12 amino acids. The CDR3 is CASGGRGQPQHF. The CDR3 DNA reads TGTGCCAGCGGAGGGAGGGGTCAGCCCCAGCATTTT.

This chain links TRBV10-3 with TRBJ2-5; tentative D call: TRBD2 (5 bases). The V end was cut by 3 bases, the J end by 2 bases, with 16 bases between. This CDR3 has 16 amino acids. In germline, CDR1 is ENHRY, CDR2 SYGVKD. The CDR3 reads CAISDHGNAGQETQYF. CDR3 nucleotide sequence: TGTGCCATCAGTGACCATGGAAACGCGGGTCAAGAGACCCAGTACTTC.

The rearrangement joins TRBV11-2 to TRBJ2-7; TRBD1 is a possible D gene (6 bases). Germline CDR1 is SGHAT and CDR2 is FQNNGV. The CDR3 contains 16 residues. The V end was cut by 2 bases, the J end by 3 bases, with 17 bases between. DNA for the CDR3: TGTGCCAGCAGCTTATTTGCAGGGGACGGAGGCTACGAGCAGTACTTC. Its protein product is CASSLFAGDGGYEQYF.

J is TRBJ1-1 and V is TRBV15; D gene ambiguous. Per the germline V gene, CDR1 is LNHNV and CDR2 is YYDKDF (reference sequence). The CDR3 length is 15 residues. Trimming left V 4 bases short and J 0 bases short, with 12 bases between. In DNA, the CDR3 is TGTGCCACCAGCACCATCGGACTCATGAACACTGAAGCTTTCTTT. Protein product: CATSTIGLMNTEAFF.

This chain joins TRBV6-5 and TRBJ1-1; 7 bases agree with TRBD1. Germline CDR1 reads MNHEY; CDR2 reads SVGAGI. The CDR3 is 15 amino acids. V shed 0 bases, J shed 2 bases, and the junction held 3 bases outside the gene matches. CDR3 sequence (DNA): TGTGCCAGCAGTTACTCGAACAGGGGTAACACTGAAGCTTTCTTT. This translates into CASSYSNRGNTEAFF.

This clone was seen just once. The gene calls are TRBV12-5 and TRBJ1-1; TRBD1 aligns across 9 bases. CDR1 LGHNT and CDR2 FRNRAP come from the germline V gene. The V gene end was trimmed by 1 base and the J gene end by 4 bases; junction bases not matched to a gene: 7. CDR3 length equals 16 residues. The CDR3 loop reads CASGLALDRGGTEAFF. CDR3 in DNA: TGTGCTAGTGGTTTGGCGCTGGACAGGGGCGGCACTGAAGCTTTCTTT.

J is TRBJ2-5 and V is TRBV4-3, with D possibly matching TRBD1 (6 bases). V shed 0 bases and J shed 5 bases, with 13 bases lying between them. Germline loops: CDR1 LGHNA, CDR2 YSLEER. The CDR3 has 15 residues. The CDR3 DNA follows: TGCGCCAGCAGCCAAGAATTTACAGGGTGGGAGACCCAGTACTTC. Translation: CASSQEFTGWETQYF.

The chain couples TRBV5-1 to TRBJ1-1, with 8 positions matching TRBD1. The CDR3 is made up of 14 amino acids. Germline V gene data show CDR1 as SGHRS and CDR2 as YFSETQ. Losses at the gene ends were 7 bases for V and 2 bases for J; bases not matched to a gene: 7. The CDR3 region is CASGGTGQNTEAFF. The CDR3 DNA is TGCGCCAGCGGCGGGACAGGCCAAAACACTGAAGCTTTCTTT.

This clone was seen more than once but under ten times. The rearrangement uses TRBV4-1 and TRBJ2-5; TRBD2 is a possible D gene (5 bases). This CDR3 is 14 amino acids long. Germline CDR1 and CDR2: MGHRA and YSYEKL. Trimming took off 1 base at V and 4 bases at J, with 10 bases between the two ends. The CDR3, as DNA: TGCGCCAGCAGCCAAGTTCGGGAACTAGAGACCCAGTACTTC. Translation: CASSQVRELETQYF.

The chain couples TRBV7-8 to TRBJ2-1, with 12 nucleotides matching TRBD2. Trimming removed 5 bases from V and 3 bases from J; junction bases left unmatched: 5. Germline-derived CDR1 and CDR2 are SGHVS and FQNEAQ. This CDR3 contains 16 residues. The CDR3 is CASSPTLAGGYNEQFF. CDR3 DNA: TGTGCCAGCAGCCCGACACTAGCGGGGGGCTACAATGAGCAGTTCTTC.

This chain connects TRBV6-5 to TRBJ2-3; 9 nucleotides agree with TRBD2. Trimming removed 6 bases from V and 5 bases from J; junction bases left unmatched: 9. The CDR3 consists of 15 residues. CDR1 is MNHEY and CDR2 is SVGAGI in the germline V gene. The DNA for the CDR3 is TGTGCCAGCAGCCTCGCTAGCGGGGCCTTAGATACGCAGTATTTT. Residues: CASSLASGALDTQYF.

The chain is built from TRBV20-1 and TRBJ1-5; D unresolved. Germline V CDR1 and CDR2: DFQATT, SNEGSKA (reference sequence). The CDR3 loop spans 13 amino acids. Trimming left V 3 bases short and J 2 bases short, with 8 bases between. The CDR3 DNA reads as TGCAGTGCTAGTCCCGGAGGCAATCAGCCCCAGCATTTT. Translation: CSASPGGNQPQHF.

The rearrangement links TRBV11-3 to TRBJ2-5, with 13 bases aligning to TRBD2. Germline values: CDR1 SGHNT, CDR2 YENEEA. The V segment lost 5 bases and the J segment 5 bases; nucleotides outside the gene matches: 8. The CDR3 is 16 residues long. The CDR3 here is CASSPRTSGSGETQYF. In nucleotides, the CDR3 is TGTGCCAGCAGCCCAAGGACTAGCGGGAGTGGGGAGACCCAGTACTTC.

V gene TRBV6-5 combines with J gene TRBJ1-1, with D hard to call. The CDR3 is made up of 13 amino acids. V lost 5 bases, J lost 5 bases, and 12 bases lay in between. Germline loops: CDR1 MNHEY, CDR2 SVGAGI. The CDR3 loop is CASSLAPGTEAFF. In nucleotides, the CDR3 is TGTGCCAGCAGTCTCGCCCCGGGGACTGAAGCTTTCTTT.

The rearrangement joins TRBV24-1 to TRBJ1-2, with 7 bases aligning to TRBD1. Losses at the gene ends were 4 bases for V and 4 bases for J; bases not matched to a gene: 11. The length of the CDR3 is 16 residues. The germline V gene has CDR1 KGHDR and CDR2 SFDVKD. CDR3 in DNA: TGTGCCACCAGTGACGGCCGGGACAGCACCTTCTATGGCTACACCTTC. Its protein is CATSDGRDSTFYGYTF.

This chain connects TRBV4-1 to TRBJ1-3, with D unresolved. V was cut by 11 bases and J by 2 bases, with 13 bases left in between. Germline V gives CDR1 MGHRA, CDR2 YSYEKL. The CDR3 length is 13 residues. The CDR3 DNA reads as TGCGCCTGCGGAGGCCTAGCTGGAAACACCATATATTTT. Translating it yields CACGGLAGNTIYF.

The V gene is TRBV27, the J gene TRBJ2-1; 7 bases agree with TRBD1. The CDR3 length is 12 residues. Germline V gene data show CDR1 as MNHEY and CDR2 as SMNVEV (reference sequence). V was pared by 6 bases and J by 10 bases, with 6 bases of the junction left unmatched. In DNA, the CDR3 is TGTGCCAGCAGCCTCCCGGGACAGGAGCAGTTCTTC. The encoded protein is CASSLPGQEQFF.